The present TCR beta chain was sequenced within a study of cytomegalovirus exposure and HLA in healthy donors. General study points: The study put some 150 TCR beta chains on its list as cytomegalovirus-associated. For most TCR sequences rarity was the rule, although some public TCRs occurred in many donors.

The protocol was immunoSEQ multiplex PCR, while the TCRdb copy is restricted to in-frame clones and leaves out a portion. The sample includes fewer than 200,000 clones, 85% to 90% of them seen just once. Germline V gene data show CDR1 as SGHRS and CDR2 as YFSETQ. V was shortened by 2 bases and J by 3 bases, with 18 bases between the two germline ends. The CDR3 runs 16 residues. Points on this clone: Antigen: not known.

From the 120-subject validation cohort, which was separate from the roughly 700-subject first cohort, the donors were drawn. The source is a man younger than 35 in good health and CMV-seropositive. The sequencing input was PBMCs. The chain has TRBV5-1 and TRBJ2-7; perhaps TRBD2 as D (5 bases). The CDR3 DNA is TGCGCCAGCAGCTTCCTGAGTAGCGTCAGTGACTACGAGCAGTACTTC. It translates to CASSFLSSVSDYEQYF.